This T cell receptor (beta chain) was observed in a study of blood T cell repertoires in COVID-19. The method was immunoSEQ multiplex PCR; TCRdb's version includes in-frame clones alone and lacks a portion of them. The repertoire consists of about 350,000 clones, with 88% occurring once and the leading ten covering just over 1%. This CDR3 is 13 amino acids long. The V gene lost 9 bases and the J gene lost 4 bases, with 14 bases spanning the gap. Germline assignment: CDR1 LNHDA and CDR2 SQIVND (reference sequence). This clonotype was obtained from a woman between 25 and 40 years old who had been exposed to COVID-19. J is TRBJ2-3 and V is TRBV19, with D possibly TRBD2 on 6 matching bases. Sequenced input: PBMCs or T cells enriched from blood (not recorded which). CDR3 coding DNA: TGTGCCAGCCAACCCATAGCGGCAGATACGCAGTATTTT. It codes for CASQPIAADTQYF.